These T cell receptor beta chains were read from a single sample in a study of blood T cell repertoires in COVID-19. Assay used: immunoSEQ multiplex PCR; TCRdb lists only in-frame clones, some missing. The data hold just under 55,000 clones, with 90% observed a single time. Input material: peripheral blood. The receptors were sampled from a woman in her thirties or forties with active COVID-19. The conserved cysteine and the conserved F or W are not part of the CDR3 here. Clone size is stated in some rows and not others, as once, few, many or a class when expanded.

size | J | V | length | CDR3
- | TRBJ1-2 | TRBV7-3 | 11 | ASSLGRGQGYT
- | TRBJ2-2 | TRBV3-1/TRBV3-2 | 16 | ASSPTWRGGAFTGELF
- | TRBJ2-5 | TRBV10-3 | 11 | AIARDIQETQY
- | TRBJ2-5 | TRBV11-2 | 10 | ASSLDLETQY
- | TRBJ2-3 | TRBV9 | 13 | ASSVGPGGTDTQY
- | TRBJ2-5 | TRBV29-1 | 17 | SVPASRPGLAGVQETQY
- | TRBJ1-2 | TRBV7-9 | 15 | ASSLVGQGLKRYGYT
- | TRBJ2-1 | TRBV5-1 | 12 | ASSLTSLGSEQF
- | TRBJ1-2 | TRBV5-1 | 11 | ASSLADSYGYT
- | TRBJ1-1 | TRBV20-1 | 13 | SASGQGEGNTEAF
- | TRBJ2-5 | TRBV7-9 | 14 | ASSSRPGPSEETQY
- | TRBJ2-7 | TRBV27 | 13 | ASSFPHSRLYEQY
- | TRBJ2-7 | TRBV28 | 13 | ASRPVAGGRYEQY
- | TRBJ1-1 | TRBV6-5 | 10 | ASINRNTEAF
- | TRBJ1-1 | TRBV5-4 | 14 | ASSLKTGQVNTEAF
- | TRBJ2-1 | TRBV30 | 11 | AWSVFSGGWQF
- | TRBJ1-3 | TRBV7-2 | 11 | ASSPSGVNTIY
- | TRBJ1-6 | TRBV6-4 | 11 | ASSDTLNSPLH
few | TRBJ2-7 | TRBV6-2/TRBV6-3 | 12 | ASSQRLDRGEQY
- | TRBJ2-2 | TRBV10-3 | 14 | AIRGDRGQNTGELF
- | TRBJ1-2 | TRBV12-3/TRBV12-4 | 10 | ASSFEIRDYT
- | TRBJ2-3 | TRBV7-9 | 13 | ASSRTGSSTDTQY
- | TRBJ2-5 | TRBV19 | 14 | ASTSSGRGGSETQY
- | TRBJ2-1 | TRBV6-4 | 11 | ASSEGLLNEQF
- | TRBJ1-2 | TRBV19 | 12 | ASSIPQGFHGYT
- | TRBJ2-3 | TRBV11-3 | 13 | ASSLVMGGIDTQY
- | TRBJ2-1 | TRBV7-9 | 13 | ASSLGSYSYNEQF
- | TRBJ1-1 | TRBV25-1 | 10 | ASSEGGQQAF
- | TRBJ2-5 | TRBV4-1 | 13 | ASSQDLGGQETQY
- | TRBJ2-7 | TRBV28 | 14 | ASSFAGQGAWGEQY
- | TRBJ1-2 | TRBV10-3 | 10 | AIKQDPDGYT
- | TRBJ2-7 | TRBV7-9 | 14 | ASSPAGRQVAGEQY
- | TRBJ1-5 | TRBV30 | 10 | AWSGGNQPQH
- | TRBJ2-3 | TRBV5-1 | 13 | ASSSVAGVADTQY
- | TRBJ2-1 | TRBV7-8 | 12 | ASSLASRDNEQF
once | TRBJ2-5 | TRBV9 | 13 | ASSLRDRYQETQY
- | TRBJ1-4 | TRBV6-5 | 13 | ASRTKQGANEKLF
- | TRBJ2-7 | TRBV4-2 | 11 | ASSHSGGYEQY
- | TRBJ2-5 | TRBV3-1/TRBV3-2 | 12 | ASSQNGDQETQY
once | TRBJ2-3 | TRBV7-2 | 14 | ASSLRTSGGTDTQY
- | TRBJ1-5 | TRBV15 | 11 | ATSDGIDQPQH
- | TRBJ2-3 | TRBV6-5 | 12 | ASRTTGGTDTQY
- | TRBJ2-7 | TRBV9 | 12 | ASSVGHATGEQY
- | TRBJ2-1 | TRBV7-9 | 12 | ASGLAGTGGPTV
once | TRBJ2-3 | TRBV5-1 | 13 | ASRYGLAGTDTQY
- | TRBJ1-5 | TRBV21-1 | 15 | ASSKKTETGNNQPQH
- | TRBJ2-5 | TRBV19 | 12 | ASSITTAEETQY
- | TRBJ1-5 | TRBV7-2 | 11 | ASSGTGTQPQH
- | TRBJ2-3 | TRBV6-1 | 13 | ASSEGGHGTDTQY
- | TRBJ1-6 | TRBV3-1/TRBV3-2 | 13 | ASSLLRTGDSPLH
- | TRBJ2-3 | TRBV7-3 | 13 | ASSLTAAATDTQY
- | TRBJ2-3 | TRBV11-3 | 12 | ASSLGEGTDTQY